Below are 5 T cell receptor beta chains sequenced from a single sample in a study of neurological immune-mediated disorders. TCRdb re-analysed the 5' RACE reads in MiXCR, keeping a single row per CDR3 protein. Altogether about 120,000 distinct CDR3 sequences are present, about 3.4% being singletons, with the ten largest covering around 1.4%. The sequenced material came from PBMCs. The receptors here all came from a woman in her twenties or thirties with multiple sclerosis.

This clonotype was counted ten times or more. The chain couples TRBV20-1 to TRBJ2-2; maybe TRBD2 (5 bases). The V gene's germline CDR1 is DFQATT and CDR2 SNEGSKA (reference sequence). Trimming removed 2 bases from V and 8 bases from J, with 18 bases in between. The CDR3 spans 15 residues. The CDR3 sequence: CSARSVRDKTGELFF. CDR3 in DNA: TGCAGTGCTAGATCAGTTCGGGATAAGACGGGGGAGCTGTTTTTT.

The sample holds many counts of this clonotype. At one end, the junction sequence differs from germline, possibly due to a read error. The chain's CDR3 is CSASAGSQGQF. CDR3 sequence (DNA): TGCAGTGCCAGCGCGGGTAGCCAGGGACAGTTC. The chain recombines TRBV20-1 with TRBJ1-2; 7 nucleotides line up with TRBD1. The germline V gene has CDR1 DFQATT and CDR2 SNEGSKA (reference sequence). The CDR3 loop spans 11 amino acids.

This clonotype occurred many times. The chain combines TRBV5-6 with TRBJ1-1; TRBD1 aligns across 7 bases. CDR1 SGHDT and CDR2 YYEEEE come from the germline V gene. This CDR3 is built from 14 residues. V was pared by 4 bases and J by 5 bases, with 8 bases of the junction left unmatched. This chain's CDR3 is CASSPRQGPTEAFF. The DNA of the CDR3 is TGTGCCAGCAGCCCGCGACAGGGTCCGACTGAAGCTTTCTTT.

This clonotype was detected ten times or more. The chain is built from TRBV4-3 and TRBJ2-3; unclear D gene. CDR3 length: 14 amino acids. Between the trimmed V and J ends, which lost 5 bases and 0 bases, there was a span of 9 bases. Germline CDR1 LGHNA, CDR2 YSLEER. The CDR3: CASSMTRSTDTQYF. CDR3 in DNA: TGCGCCAGCAGCATGACACGGAGCACAGATACGCAGTATTTT.

This clonotype was picked up many times. V gene TRBV9 combines with J gene TRBJ2-3; weak D call: TRBD2 (6 bases). The CDR3 covers 15 residues. The germline V and J ends were trimmed by 4 bases and 4 bases, with 16 bases remaining between them. Germline lookup yields CDR1 SGDLS and CDR2 YYNGEE. DNA of the CDR3: TGTGCCAGCAGCACCCGACTAGAGCTGGCAGATACGCAGTATTTT. Its translation is CASSTRLELADTQYF.